These T cell receptor beta chains were read from a single sample in a study of cytomegalovirus exposure and HLA in healthy donors. Sequencing was performed with immunoSEQ multiplex PCR; in TCRdb, only in-frame clones are kept and a portion is missing. The table records 150,000 to 200,000 clones, 83% of them present only once. The sequenced sample consisted of PBMCs. These receptors were obtained from a man aged 50-60 years in good health and CMV-seropositive. Both conserved end residues are part of each CDR3.

J gene | V gene | CDR3 protein
TRBJ1-1 | TRBV19 | CASSISDRRTLF
TRBJ2-5 | TRBV27 | CASSLLQGVETQYF
TRBJ2-2 | TRBV5-1 | CASSSDYTGELFF
TRBJ2-7 | TRBV2 | CASHGRDTSYEQYF
TRBJ1-2 | TRBV29-1 | CSVRRGTGVSYGYTF
TRBJ2-1 | TRBV28 | CASSFSGDRVYNEQFF
TRBJ1-4 | TRBV27 | CASSRKGGDVPEKLFF
TRBJ2-5 | TRBV6-1 | CASNLAGGYQETQYF
TRBJ1-1 | TRBV7-6 | CASSLGALFGGTTEAFF
TRBJ1-1 | TRBV5-1 | CASSLGTGTGAFF
TRBJ1-4 | TRBV5-5 | CASSSDRFNEKLFF
TRBJ2-2 | TRBV13 | CASSRGRTGELFF
TRBJ2-7 | TRBV19 | CASSITSGYEQYF
TRBJ1-2 | TRBV4-3 | CASSLNTGANYGYTF
TRBJ2-1 | TRBV10-3 | CAISEGQGINEQFF
TRBJ2-3 | TRBV15 | CATSRDLAGGYTDTQYF
TRBJ2-1 | TRBV6-4 | CASSDWSRGNEQFF
TRBJ2-2 | TRBV6-1 | CASSVAVYTGELFF
TRBJ2-7 | TRBV27 | CASSHRTGFSYEQYF
TRBJ1-5 | TRBV19 | CASSNLKWPNQPQHF
TRBJ1-1 | TRBV29-1 | CSANRGANTEAFF
TRBJ1-4 | TRBV4-3 | CASSQRERLDEKLFF
TRBJ2-2 | TRBV7-6 | CASSSTGGELFF
TRBJ2-7 | TRBV30 | CAWLREGSEQYF
NA | TRBV11-2 | CASSLDPGKSYEQYF
TRBJ2-5 | TRBV28 | CASSRLAGGPQETQYF
TRBJ2-3 | TRBV13 | CASSLRGDTQYF
TRBJ2-1 | TRBV29-1 | CSVEATGEQFF
TRBJ2-1 | TRBV27 | CASSFLGGLYNEQFF
TRBJ2-7 | TRBV2 | CANQQGYEQYF
TRBJ2-1 | TRBV28 | CASSLESGGTYNEQFF
TRBJ2-7 | TRBV18 | CASSTSGSSYEQYF
TRBJ1-6 | TRBV27 | CASSPLTGWNSPLHF
TRBJ2-1 | TRBV2 | CASAERNNEQFF
TRBJ2-1 | TRBV11-3 | CASSLEGLAGGATNEQFF